This T cell receptor beta chain was found in a study of blood T cells in healthy people across ages. The second PCR ran roughly 6 to 11 cycles with a sample-barcoded 5' primer and J-beta primers. From the 5' RACE reads, TCRdb called clonotypes with MiXCR, one entry per CDR3 protein. The sample has 800,000 to 950,000 distinct CDR3 sequences; about 27% are singletons. The sample was also reused in another study, on T cells of mothers and their children. As that report states: Over 8 million TCR beta CDR3 reads were obtained from each mother, and about 3 million from each child.

The receptor comes from a middle-aged woman in good health. Source material: blood.

In DNA, the CDR3 is TGTGCCAGTCGCGGGGACTCTGGAAACACCATATATTTT. Amino acids: CASRGDSGNTIYF. The chain joins TRBV9 to TRBJ1-3; D gene unclear. The V end was cut by 8 bases, the J end by 0 bases, with 9 bases between. From germline, CDR1 is SGDLS and CDR2 YYNGEE. CDR3 length: 13 amino acids.